The entry below describes one TCR beta chain. The antigen is undetermined. TCRdb reprocessed the 5' RACE reads with MiXCR, giving one entry per CDR3 protein. The sample consists of some 450,000 distinct CDR3 sequences, under 20% of them appearing once. These data come from a study of CD8 T cells in ankylosing spondylitis. V shed 0 bases and J shed 9 bases, with 9 bases lying between them. Germline CDR1 and CDR2: SGHAT and FQNNGV. This CDR3 is built from 14 residues. Findings of the study overall: For ankylosing spondylitis blood, a TCR beta motif of under ten highly homologous variants appeared characteristic. Disease-associated clones were reportedly significantly overrepresented in matched ankylosing spondylitis synovial fluid. Some of the motif variants had earlier been found in reactive arthritis patients' fluid and blood.

The rearrangement links TRBV11-2 to TRBJ1-6; D uncertain. The clonotype comes from a male donor with ankylosing spondylitis. The specimen was blood, either unsorted or a sorted T cell fraction (not recorded which). Here the CDR3 DNA reads TGTGCCAGCAGCTTAGATCTTCAGGTTTCACCCCTCCACTTT. Encoded protein: CASSLDLQVSPLHF.